The rows below give T cell receptor beta chains drawn from one sample of a study of a mutant IDH1 vaccine in newly diagnosed glioma. These receptors have no known antigen. Data came from immunoSEQ multiplex PCR; TCRdb stores just in-frame clones and leaves some out. This table holds tens of thousands of clones, approximately 79% found once. Here the sequenced sample was PBMCs, taken from a glioma patient whose treatment included an IDH1 peptide vaccine. The origin of the receptors is a man between 35 and 55 years old with glioma. Both conserved end residues are part of each CDR3. D genes are given only for firm matches. Size values are once, few and many counts, or a class for expanded clones, and some rows have none.

V gene: TRBV9
J gene: TRBJ2-1
clone size: -
D gene: TRBD1
CDR3 protein: CASSPWVAGGWNEQFF
CDR3 DNA: TGTGCCAGCAGCCCCTGGGTGGCAGGGGGCTGGAATGAGCAGTTCTTC

V gene: TRBV19
J gene: TRBJ1-2
clone size: -
D gene: -
CDR3 protein: CTRVRANYGYTF
CDR3 DNA: TGTACCCGGGTGAGAGCAAACTATGGCTACACCTTC

V gene: TRBV19
J gene: TRBJ2-2
clone size: -
D gene: -
CDR3 protein: CASSTRGGPGELFF
CDR3 DNA: TGTGCCAGTAGCACAAGGGGGGGGCCAGGGGAGCTGTTTTTT

V gene: TRBV4-3
J gene: TRBJ2-3
clone size: few
D gene: -
CDR3 protein: CASSQAYGQGADTQYF
CDR3 DNA: TGCGCCAGCAGCCAAGCCTATGGCCAGGGTGCAGATACGCAGTATTTT

V gene: TRBV13
J gene: TRBJ2-1
clone size: -
D gene: -
CDR3 protein: CASSPGDRVVNEQFF
CDR3 DNA: TGTGCCAGCAGCCCAGGAGACAGAGTTGTCAATGAGCAGTTCTTC

V gene: TRBV6-5
J gene: TRBJ2-2
clone size: medium-sized
D gene: TRBD1
CDR3 protein: CASSFSGTGNTGELFF
CDR3 DNA: TGTGCCAGCAGTTTCTCCGGGACAGGGAACACCGGGGAGCTGTTTTTT

V gene: TRBV6-4
J gene: TRBJ2-1
clone size: few
D gene: -
CDR3 protein: CASWTASDNEQFF
CDR3 DNA: TGTGCCAGCTGGACTGCATCTGACAATGAGCAGTTCTTC

V gene: TRBV10-2
J gene: TRBJ1-3
clone size: -
D gene: -
CDR3 protein: CASSDGQHSGNTIYF
CDR3 DNA: TGCGCCAGCAGTGACGGACAGCACTCTGGAAACACCATATATTTT

V gene: TRBV11-2
J gene: TRBJ2-1
clone size: -
D gene: -
CDR3 protein: CASSITLVSAGEQFF
CDR3 DNA: TGTGCCAGCAGCATCACGTTGGTTAGCGCGGGTGAGCAGTTCTTC

V gene: TRBV10-3
J gene: TRBJ2-3
clone size: -
D gene: TRBD2
CDR3 protein: CAISAGLDPTDTQYF
CDR3 DNA: TGTGCCATCAGTGCGGGACTAGACCCCACAGATACGCAGTATTTT

V gene: TRBV4-1
J gene: TRBJ2-1
clone size: -
D gene: TRBD2
CDR3 protein: CASSQGIQGRAGANEQFF
CDR3 DNA: TGCGCCAGCAGCCAAGGAATTCAAGGGAGGGCCGGAGCAAATGAGCAGTTCTTC

V gene: TRBV5-5
J gene: TRBJ1-2
clone size: -
D gene: TRBD1
CDR3 protein: CASSQILQGDDNYGYTF
CDR3 DNA: TGTGCCAGCAGCCAAATACTACAGGGGGACGATAACTATGGCTACACCTTC

V gene: TRBV19
J gene: TRBJ2-1
clone size: -
D gene: TRBD2
CDR3 protein: CASSIGLAGGPELNEQFF
CDR3 DNA: TGTGCCAGTAGTATAGGGCTAGCGGGAGGGCCAGAACTCAATGAGCAGTTCTTC

V gene: TRBV7-2
J gene: TRBJ1-2
clone size: -
D gene: TRBD1
CDR3 protein: CASSLRDRDGYTF
CDR3 DNA: TGTGCCAGCAGCTTACGGGACAGGGATGGCTACACCTTC

V gene: TRBV6-6
J gene: TRBJ2-4
clone size: -
D gene: TRBD2
CDR3 protein: CASSYLTQGGNIQYF
CDR3 DNA: TGTGCCAGCAGTTACCTTACTCAGGGAGGGAACATTCAGTACTTC

V gene: TRBV5-1
J gene: TRBJ2-2
clone size: -
D gene: -
CDR3 protein: CASSLTTGNTGELFF
CDR3 DNA: TGCGCCAGCAGCTTGACGACAGGGAACACCGGGGAGCTGTTTTTT

V gene: TRBV5-4
J gene: TRBJ2-7
clone size: -
D gene: -
CDR3 protein: CASSSTPKGLTYEQYF
CDR3 DNA: TGTGCCAGCAGCTCAACCCCGAAGGGACTTACCTACGAGCAGTACTTC

V gene: TRBV25-1
J gene: TRBJ2-3
clone size: -
D gene: TRBD2
CDR3 protein: CASSLGTSGRQDTQYF
CDR3 DNA: TGTGCCAGCAGCCTGGGGACTAGCGGGAGGCAAGATACGCAGTATTTT

V gene: TRBV6-1
J gene: TRBJ2-2
clone size: -
D gene: -
CDR3 protein: CASRLQGRCTGELFF
CDR3 DNA: TGTGCCAGCAGATTACAGGGCAGGTGCACCGGGGAGCTGTTTTTT

V gene: TRBV6-5
J gene: TRBJ1-3
clone size: -
D gene: -
CDR3 protein: CASNQGGSGNTIYF
CDR3 DNA: TGTGCCAGCAACCAAGGGGGGTCTGGAAACACCATATATTTT

V gene: TRBV2
J gene: TRBJ2-2
clone size: -
D gene: TRBD2
CDR3 protein: CASSMGGSTGELFF
CDR3 DNA: TGTGCCAGCAGCATGGGCGGGAGCACCGGGGAGCTGTTTTTT

V gene: TRBV7-8
J gene: TRBJ2-3
clone size: -
D gene: TRBD2
CDR3 protein: CASSLDSGSTYTDTQYF
CDR3 DNA: TGTGCCAGCAGCCTTGATAGCGGGAGTACCTACACAGATACGCAGTATTTT

V gene: TRBV30
J gene: TRBJ1-3
clone size: -
D gene: -
CDR3 protein: CAWRVGSGNTIYF
CDR3 DNA: TGTGCCTGGAGGGTAGGCTCTGGAAACACCATATATTTT

V gene: TRBV23-1
J gene: TRBJ2-5
clone size: -
D gene: -
CDR3 protein: CAQRTRGGSETQYF
CDR3 DNA: TGCGCCCAAAGAACGAGGGGGGGGTCGGAGACCCAGTACTTC